These T cell receptor beta chains were read from a single sample in a study of blood T cells in healthy people across ages. Using its own MiXCR run on the 5' RACE reads, TCRdb lists one record per CDR3 protein. The data show about 1.6 million distinct CDR3 sequences, with approximately 32% seen just once and about 11% held by the top ten. Sequencing used blood. All receptors derive from a woman aged 25 to 39 in good health. Both conserved end residues are part of each CDR3. The D gene is left open where the match is weak. A clone size is listed for some rows: how often the clone was seen (once, few, many), or a class if it is expanded.

TGCGCCAGCAGCTCAAGTGGGTTAGCCTATGGCTACACCTTC	CASSSSGLAYGYTF	NA	NA	TRBV5-1	TRBJ1-2
TGTGCCAGCAGTTTGCCCGGGGAGCTGTTTTTT	CASSLPGELFF	many	NA	TRBV12-3/TRBV12-4	TRBJ2-2
TGTGCCAGCTCGGGTAAGCGGGATAGCAATCAGCCCCAGCATTTT	CASSGKRDSNQPQHF	NA	NA	TRBV6-6	TRBJ1-5
TGCAGTGCTAGAGACCGGGTGTTAGACTTCTCTGGGGCCAACGTCCTGACTTTC	CSARDRVLDFSGANVLTF	NA	NA	TRBV20-1	TRBJ2-6
TGTGCCAGCAGACGACAGGGGGGCCAAGAGACCCAGTACTTC	CASRRQGGQETQYF	few	TRBD1	TRBV3-1	TRBJ2-5
TGCGCCAGCCGGGACAGGCCGACTCGAGAGACCCAGTACTTC	CASRDRPTRETQYF	few	TRBD1	TRBV10-2	TRBJ2-5
TGTGCCAGCCCTGCACAGGGGTACCCTGAAGCTTTCTTT	CASPAQGYPEAFF	NA	TRBD1	TRBV7-2	TRBJ1-1
TGCGCCAGCAGCCACCAACAGGGGGCGGACACCGGGGAGCTGTTTTTT	CASSHQQGADTGELFF	NA	TRBD1	TRBV4-1	TRBJ2-2
TGCAGTGCTAACCGCCTGTCCTACAATGAGCAGTTCTTC	CSANRLSYNEQFF	many	NA	TRBV20-1	TRBJ2-1
TGTGCCAGCAGTTTAGACCCAGGGGACAGGGGCGGCTACACCTTC	CASSLDPGDRGGYTF	NA	TRBD1	TRBV28	TRBJ1-2
TGTGCCAGCAGTCCGGACAAGGTAATGGGTACGCAGTATTTT	CASSPDKVMGTQYF	NA	NA	TRBV12-3/TRBV12-4	TRBJ2-3
TGTGCCAGCAGTCCGAATGGGGCCGGCACAGATACGCAGTATTTT	CASSPNGAGTDTQYF	few	NA	TRBV6-5	TRBJ2-3
TGTGCCAGCAGCTTAGAAGCAGCCTCGAATACGCAGTATTTT	CASSLEAASNTQYF	many	NA	TRBV7-2	TRBJ2-3
TGTACCAGCAGTCCCGGGGGACTCCTAAATCAGCCCCAGCATTTT	CTSSPGGLLNQPQHF	NA	NA	TRBV6-1	TRBJ1-5
TGTGCCAGCTCACAAGTTCTGGGGAGGTCGAACACCGGGGAGCTGTTTTTT	CASSQVLGRSNTGELFF	NA	NA	TRBV18	TRBJ2-2
TGTGCCAGCAGTTTCTACCTACCAGGGGGCGCAGGCGGCTACACCTTC	CASSFYLPGGAGGYTF	NA	TRBD1	TRBV27	TRBJ1-2
TGCAGCGTTGAAGACACGGGGGACAGGCTTAACACCGGGGAGCTGTTTTTT	CSVEDTGDRLNTGELFF	few	TRBD1	TRBV29-1	TRBJ2-2
TGTGCCAGCAACGAGCTAGGAGGTACTGAAGCTTTCTTT	CASNELGGTEAFF	once	NA	TRBV6-1	TRBJ1-1
TGTGCCAGCAGCTCTCCTCTACGAACTAAATCCACCTACGAGCAGTACTTC	CASSSPLRTKSTYEQYF	NA	NA	TRBV7-2	TRBJ2-7
TGTGCCGCAAGTAAAGGGGACGGCGATGAGCAGTTCTTC	CAASKGDGDEQFF	NA	NA	TRBV19	TRBJ2-1
TGTGCCAGCAGTCATGAGGAAGCGGGGGGAGGAAATGAGCAGTTCTTC	CASSHEEAGGGNEQFF	NA	TRBD2	TRBV14	TRBJ2-1
TGTGCCAGCAACCTAGGCGTGGATATCGGTGAAAAACTGTTTTTT	CASNLGVDIGEKLFF	NA	NA	TRBV7-9	TRBJ1-4
TGTGCCAGCAGCGTATGGGGGGGATTGCAAGAGACCCAGTACTTC	CASSVWGGLQETQYF	NA	TRBD2	TRBV9	TRBJ2-5
TGTGCCAGCAGGGTTGGCTACACCTTC	CASRVGYTF	few	NA	TRBV12-3/TRBV12-4	TRBJ1-2
TGCGCCAGCAGCCAAGAGGGGCGGGGGGTCAGCGAGGAGTTCTTC	CASSQEGRGVSEEFF	NA	TRBD2	TRBV4-1	TRBJ2-1
TGTGCCAGCAGCCCCGAAGGCGGGAGTTCCAAAAACATTCAGTACTTC	CASSPEGGSSKNIQYF	NA	TRBD2	TRBV5-5	TRBJ2-4
TGTGCCAGCAGGGTTAGACAGGGAAAAGCTTTCTTT	CASRVRQGKAFF	NA	TRBD1	TRBV28	TRBJ1-1
TGTGCCAGCAGCCCCCGAAGGTGGGCTGAAGCTTTCTTT	CASSPRRWAEAFF	few	NA	TRBV11-1	TRBJ1-1
TGCGCCAGCAGCCAGAGTCCGCTGGAGCAGTACTTC	CASSQSPLEQYF	few	NA	TRBV5-1	TRBJ2-7
TGCGCCAGCAGCCTCTTTTCGGGCGGGAGTGCTCCAGATACGCAGTATTTT	CASSLFSGGSAPDTQYF	NA	TRBD2	TRBV5-1	TRBJ2-3
TGTGCCAGCAGTGCTAGCGGACGGAGAGGAGAGACCCAGTACTTC	CASSASGRRGETQYF	many	TRBD2	TRBV25-1	TRBJ2-5
TGCGCCAGCAGCCAAGTAACTAGCGGGAGGAGCTCCTACGAGCAGTACTTC	CASSQVTSGRSSYEQYF	NA	TRBD2	TRBV4-1	TRBJ2-7
TGTGCCAGCAGTCCGGTGGGGAGCAATTCACCCCTCCACTTT	CASSPVGSNSPLHF	few	NA	TRBV27	TRBJ1-6
TGTGCCAGCAGCTTATCGGGACAGGGGGCAGGGGCCAACGTCCTGACTTTC	CASSLSGQGAGANVLTF	few	TRBD1	TRBV7-6	TRBJ2-6
TGTGCCAGCAGTTTGATGGGACTAGCGGGAGGTAATGGCTACGAGCAGTACTTC	CASSLMGLAGGNGYEQYF	NA	TRBD2	TRBV28	TRBJ2-7
TGCGCCAGCAGCCAAGATAACAGGGAGCAGTTCTTC	CASSQDNREQFF	NA	NA	TRBV4-1	TRBJ2-1
TGCAGTGCGAGGACATCATGGCCAGATACGCAGTATTTT	CSARTSWPDTQYF	few	NA	TRBV20-1	TRBJ2-3
TGTGCCAGCAGCCCCGACTATTCGGCGGTCTACGAGCAGTACTTC	CASSPDYSAVYEQYF	NA	NA	TRBV7-9	TRBJ2-7
TGTGCCAGCAGCTTAGCTCAGGGGATAGTCACTGAAGCTTTCTTT	CASSLAQGIVTEAFF	few	NA	TRBV7-9	TRBJ1-1
TGCAGTGCCTGGGACCCAAGAAACTCCTACGAGCAGTACTTC	CSAWDPRNSYEQYF	NA	NA	TRBV20-1	TRBJ2-7
TGTGCCAGCAGCCTTCCTTGGGGCGGGGGCCAAGAGACCCAGTACTTC	CASSLPWGGGQETQYF	few	TRBD2	TRBV7-3	TRBJ2-5